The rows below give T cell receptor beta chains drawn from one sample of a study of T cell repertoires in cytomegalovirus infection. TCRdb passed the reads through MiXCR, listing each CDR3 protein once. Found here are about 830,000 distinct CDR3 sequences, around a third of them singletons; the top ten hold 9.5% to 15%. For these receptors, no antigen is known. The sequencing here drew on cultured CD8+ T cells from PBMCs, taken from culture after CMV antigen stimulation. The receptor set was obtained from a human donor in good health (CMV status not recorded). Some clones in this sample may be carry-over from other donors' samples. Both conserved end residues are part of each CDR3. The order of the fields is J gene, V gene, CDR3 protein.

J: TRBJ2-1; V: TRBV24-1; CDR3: CATGLAGNEQFF
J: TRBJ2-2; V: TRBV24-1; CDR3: CATSPVGGELFF
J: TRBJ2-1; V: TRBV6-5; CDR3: CASSYSLDRDEQFF
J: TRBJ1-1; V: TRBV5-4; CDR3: CASSLAGPGTGGLNTEAFF
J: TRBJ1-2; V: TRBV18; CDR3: CASSTLTPFESYGYTF
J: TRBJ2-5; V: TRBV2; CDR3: CASPMGLAGVETQYF
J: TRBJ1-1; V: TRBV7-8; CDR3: CASSFLQGANTEAFF
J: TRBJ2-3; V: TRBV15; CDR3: CATSRDPSSGGPMKTQYF
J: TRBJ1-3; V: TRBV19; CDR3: CASSISGSSGNTIYF
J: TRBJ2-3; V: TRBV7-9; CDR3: CASRPSESDTQYF
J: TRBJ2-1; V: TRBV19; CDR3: CASALAPSYNEQFF
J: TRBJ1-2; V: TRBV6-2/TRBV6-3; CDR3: CASRPGQGRIGYTF
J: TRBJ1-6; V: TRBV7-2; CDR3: CASSLARTGGPANSPLHF
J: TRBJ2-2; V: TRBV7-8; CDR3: CASSLFRDLAGELFF
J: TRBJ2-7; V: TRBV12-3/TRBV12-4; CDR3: CASSLRETRYEQYF
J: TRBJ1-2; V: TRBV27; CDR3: CASSWSQGQVYGYTF
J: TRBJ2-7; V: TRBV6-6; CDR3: CVSTGVTGMDEQYF
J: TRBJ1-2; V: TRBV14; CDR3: CASSQEDSYGYTF
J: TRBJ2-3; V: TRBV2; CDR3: CASSEWRGGSTDTQYF
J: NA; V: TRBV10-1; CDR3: CASSESQAGYNEQYF
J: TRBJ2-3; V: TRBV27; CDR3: CASSSRAPTGGPGTDTQYF
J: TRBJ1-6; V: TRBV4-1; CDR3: CASSGWGSDSPLHF
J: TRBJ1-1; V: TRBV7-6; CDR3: CASSAWDSDTEAFF
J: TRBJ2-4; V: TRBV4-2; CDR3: CASSQERTGGNIQYF
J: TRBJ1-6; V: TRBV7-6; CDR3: CASSLSRGANSPLHF
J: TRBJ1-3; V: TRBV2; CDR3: CATVGGQRGSGNTIYF
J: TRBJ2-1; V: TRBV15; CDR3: CATSAGTRYNEQFF
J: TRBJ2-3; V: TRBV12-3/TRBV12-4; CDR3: CASSLGGYPDTQYF
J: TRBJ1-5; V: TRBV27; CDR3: CASSTLTGNQPQHF
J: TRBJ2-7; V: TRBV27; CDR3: CASSLTRDEQYF
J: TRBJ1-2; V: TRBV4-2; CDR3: CASSQEVTGDDGYTF
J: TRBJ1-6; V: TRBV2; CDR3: CASSDPHRDYNSPLHF
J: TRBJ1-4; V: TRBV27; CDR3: CASSPSGRPNEKLFF
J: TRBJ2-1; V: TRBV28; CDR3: CASSRSGTSGDYLGYNEQFF
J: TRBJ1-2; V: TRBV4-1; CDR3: CASSQVAGGLAGYTF
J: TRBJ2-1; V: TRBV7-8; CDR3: CASMRSSYNEQFF
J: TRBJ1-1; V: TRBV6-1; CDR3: CASSEWGLATFF
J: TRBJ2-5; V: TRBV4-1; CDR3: CASSQERGAGGTQYF
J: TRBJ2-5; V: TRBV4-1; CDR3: CASSQDRVQETQYF
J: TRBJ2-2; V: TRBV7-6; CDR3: CASSLDPGGAANTGELFF
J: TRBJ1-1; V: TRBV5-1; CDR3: CASSVDGQGGTEAFF
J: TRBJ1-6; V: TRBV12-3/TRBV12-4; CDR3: CASSAGGVPLHF
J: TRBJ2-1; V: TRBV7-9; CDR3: CASSFLGSSTYYNEQFF
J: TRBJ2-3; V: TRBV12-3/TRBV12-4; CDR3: CASSFPPGEHLDTQYF
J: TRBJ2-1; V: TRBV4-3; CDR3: CASSQDGQSSYNEQFF
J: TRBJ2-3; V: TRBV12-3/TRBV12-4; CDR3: CASSSPGTSSTDTQYF
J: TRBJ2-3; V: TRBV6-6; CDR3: CASSYPKVSGERTDTQYF
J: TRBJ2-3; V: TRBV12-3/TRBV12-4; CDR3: CASSSPSPGYTDTQYF
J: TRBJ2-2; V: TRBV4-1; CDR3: CASSPQDRTVNTGELFF